Listed here are 25 T cell receptor beta chains from one sample, sequenced in a study of cytomegalovirus exposure and HLA in healthy donors. 60 Vbeta and 13 Jbeta primers were used in PCR. Generated by immunoSEQ multiplex PCR, the TCRdb table keeps only in-frame clones and is missing some. The sample lists approximately 130,000 clones, around 72% occurring once. Material for sequencing was PBMCs. These receptors were obtained from a man in his fifties in good health and CMV-seropositive.

The chain links TRBV27 to TRBJ2-1, with 11 positions matching TRBD2. The CDR3 length is 17 residues. Per germline, CDR1 MNHEY and CDR2 SMNVEV (reference sequence). J gave up 4 bases and V 3 bases, and 8 bases lay outside the gene matches. The chain's CDR3 is CASSFFGLAGNYNEQFF. The CDR3 DNA sequence: TGTGCCAGCAGTTTCTTTGGACTAGCGGGTAATTACAATGAGCAGTTCTTC.

This sequence joins TRBV12-5 and TRBJ1-5; possible D gene TRBD1, 5 bases. Trimming left V 1 base short and J 11 bases short, with 12 bases between. This CDR3 has 13 residues. Germline assignment: CDR1 LGHNT and CDR2 FRNRAP. As DNA, the CDR3 is TGTGCTAGTGGTTTGGAACCTCAGGGCTCCCAGCATTTT. Translation: CASGLEPQGSQHF.

This chain uses TRBV6-1 with TRBJ2-1; TRBD1 might be the D (6 bases). Trimming removed 6 bases from V and 4 bases from J, with 16 bases in between. The CDR3 sequence is 15 residues long. The germline V gene has CDR1 MNHNS and CDR2 SASEGT. The CDR3 sequence: CASRPSGTPYNEQFF. CDR3 DNA sequence: TGTGCCAGCAGACCCTCCGGGACACCGTACAATGAGCAGTTCTTC.

This sequence joins TRBV18 and TRBJ2-3; tentative D call: TRBD1 (5 bases). V was clipped by 4 bases and J by 0 bases, with 14 bases between them. Germline V CDR1 and CDR2: KGHSH, LQKENI. This CDR3 spans 16 amino acids. The CDR3 here is CASSLTTSGSTDTQYF. DNA for the CDR3: TGTGCCAGCTCACTAACCACATCAGGGAGCACAGATACGCAGTATTTT. The variable domain in full, with the rest retrieved from reference TRBV18 and TRBJ2-3, is NAGVMQNPRHLVRRRGQEARLRCSPMKGHSHVYWYRQLPEEGLKFMVYLQKENIIDESGMPKERFSAEFPKEGPSILRIQQVVRGDSAAYFCASSLTTSGSTDTQYFGPGTRLTVL.

The chain has TRBV4-2 and TRBJ2-3; the D gene is possibly TRBD2 (6 bases). Trimming pared 0 bases from V and 6 bases from J, leaving 13 bases between. CDR3 length: 15 amino acids. Looked up from germline, CDR1 is LGHNA and CDR2 is YNFKEQ. The CDR3 coding sequence is TGTGCCAGCAGCCAAGATCGGTCGGGAGCTGATACGCAGTATTTT. Its translation is CASSQDRSGADTQYF.

The chain recombines TRBV9 with TRBJ2-1; TRBD2 matches 14 bases. V trimming: 2 bases; J trimming: 5 bases; junction bases outside the gene matches: 6. The germline V gene has CDR1 SGDLS and CDR2 YYNGEE. The CDR3 extends over 17 amino acids. CDR3 bases: TGTGCCAGCAGCGTTAGGGAGGGACTAGCGGGGGACAATGAGCAGTTCTTC. This sequence encodes CASSVREGLAGDNEQFF.

This clone was picked up one time. The chain combines TRBV19 with TRBJ2-4; D might be TRBD1 (6 bases). The CDR3 is made up of 16 amino acids. Looked up from germline, CDR1 is LNHDA and CDR2 is SQIVND (reference sequence). V was cut by 4 bases and J by 0 bases, with 13 bases left in between. CDR3 loop: CASSTGQNLAKNIQYF. The CDR3 DNA reads as TGTGCCAGTAGTACTGGACAGAATTTAGCCAAAAACATTCAGTACTTC.

The gene calls are TRBV18 and TRBJ2-7; 9 nucleotides line up with TRBD1. Germline lookup yields CDR1 KGHSH and CDR2 LQKENI. After removal of 5 bases from V and 5 bases from J, the junction contained 4 bases not matched to a gene. This CDR3 comprises 13 residues. The CDR3 sequence: CASSTRTGDEQYF. CDR3 DNA sequence: TGTGCCAGCTCAACTAGGACAGGGGACGAGCAGTACTTC.

The CDR3 bases are TGTGCCAGCACCAGGGGGAATGAGCAGTTCTTC. Residues: CASTRGNEQFF. The chain uses TRBV11-3 and TRBJ2-1; 7 bases agree with TRBD1. CDR1 is SGHNT, CDR2 YENEEA, per germline. The CDR3 extends over 11 amino acids. V lost 7 bases to trimming and J lost 7 bases; unmatched junction nucleotides: 1.

A few counts support this clone. This chain joins TRBV5-1 and TRBJ2-2, with 10 bases aligning to TRBD2. The CDR3 sequence is 18 residues long. V was pared by 0 bases and J by 3 bases, with 8 bases of the junction left unmatched. Germline lookup yields CDR1 SGHRS and CDR2 YFSETQ. CDR3 region: CASSLVPSGGADTGELFF. In nucleotides, the CDR3 is TGCGCCAGCAGCTTGGTACCCAGCGGGGGGGCCGACACCGGGGAGCTGTTTTTT.

CDR3 sequence: CATSGLRGDTGELFF. Here the CDR3 DNA reads TGTGCCACCAGCGGCCTCAGGGGGGACACCGGGGAGCTGTTTTTT. The V and J genes are TRBV15 and TRBJ2-2; D may be TRBD1 (7 bases). The V end lost 5 bases, the J end lost 3 bases, and 13 bases lay between the germline ends. Looked up from germline, CDR1 is LNHNV and CDR2 is YYDKDF (reference sequence). The CDR3 length is 15 residues.

The chain joins TRBV5-4 to TRBJ1-2; 8 bases map to TRBD1. Germline values: CDR1 SGHNT, CDR2 YYREEE (reference sequence). The J segment lost 5 bases and the V segment lost 4 bases, leaving 10 bases of the junction unmatched. The CDR3 is 15 residues long. The CDR3 reads CASSPGQGRRYGYTF. The CDR3, as DNA: TGTGCCAGCAGCCCCGGACAGGGAAGAAGGTATGGCTACACCTTC.

As to this clone: Germline and junction disagree at one end, which may indicate a read error. V and J are TRBV9 and TRBJ1-3; no definite D call. The CDR3 contains 16 residues. CDR1 and CDR2 (germline): SGDLS, YYNGEE. In DNA form, the CDR3 reads TGTGCCAGCAGCGCGGGCCTCGGGAGCTCTGGACACACCATATATTTT. Translated: CASSAGLGSSGHTIYF.

The CDR3 sequence: CASSQLGQGTDTQYF. The CDR3 region has the DNA TGTGCCAGCAGCCAATTGGGACAGGGCACAGATACGCAGTATTTT. The chain employs TRBV5-6 and TRBJ2-3, with 8 bases that match TRBD1. The V gene end was trimmed by 4 bases and the J gene end by 1 base; junction bases not matched to a gene: 5. CDR1 SGHDT and CDR2 YYEEEE come from the germline V gene. This CDR3 spans 15 amino acids.

The chain couples TRBV5-4 to TRBJ2-7; D unresolved. V shed 0 bases and J shed 3 bases, with 13 bases lying between them. Germline CDR1 SGHNT, CDR2 YYREEE (reference sequence). The CDR3 is 15 amino acids. CDR3 protein: CASSLDYGFRYEQYF. CDR3 coding DNA: TGTGCCAGCAGCTTGGACTACGGGTTCCGCTACGAGCAGTACTTC.

This clone appeared a single time. The chain has TRBV5-1 and TRBJ2-1; unclear D gene. V gave up 2 bases and J gave up 2 bases, with 26 bases separating them. Per germline, CDR1 SGHRS and CDR2 YFSETQ. The CDR3 is 20 amino acids. The CDR3 DNA sequence: TGCGCCAGCAGCTTTCCCCCCCCTGTTAAGGTGGGCTCACCCTACAATGAGCAGTTCTTC. Translation: CASSFPPPVKVGSPYNEQFF.

The chain employs TRBV7-8 and TRBJ2-2; 9 bases are a match to TRBD2. The junction had 4 bases not matched to a gene; V was cut back by 8 bases and J by 3 bases. The CDR3 extends over 14 amino acids. Germline V lookup: CDR1 SGHVS, CDR2 FQNEAQ. CDR3: CASLLAGYTGELFF. The CDR3 DNA reads as TGTGCCAGCTTGCTAGCGGGGTACACCGGGGAGCTGTTTTTT.

The chain is built from TRBV5-1 and TRBJ2-3, with 11 bases matching TRBD2. V gave up 4 bases and J gave up 4 bases; unmatched junction bases: 5. Germline CDR1 is SGHRS and CDR2 is YFSETQ. The CDR3 has 15 amino acids. The DNA for the CDR3 is TGCGCCAGCAGCGTTAGCGGGGGGGCCGCAGATACGCAGTATTTT. Amino acid sequence: CASSVSGGAADTQYF.

The V and J genes are TRBV18 and TRBJ2-3; TRBD2 agrees at 8 bases. Germline CDR1 is KGHSH and CDR2 is LQKENI. CDR3 size: 15 residues. J gave up 5 bases and V 1 base, and 5 bases lay outside the gene matches. The CDR3 protein is CASSPLTGGIDTQYF. CDR3 nucleotide sequence: TGTGCCAGCTCACCACTAACGGGAGGGATAGATACGCAGTATTTT.

This chain connects TRBV2 to TRBJ2-1; 10 positions match TRBD2. Germline CDR1 is SNHLY and CDR2 is FYNNEI. V shed 4 bases and J 4 bases; nucleotides not matched to a gene: 16. The CDR3 loop spans 19 amino acids. CDR3 bases: TGTGCCAGCAGTGGATCCAGCGGGGGGGCCAGGCTACCGTACAATGAGCAGTTCTTC. Its protein is CASSGSSGGARLPYNEQFF.

This CDR3 reads CASSLAKAGAYNEQFF. The CDR3 bases are TGTGCCAGCAGCCTTGCGAAGGCGGGGGCCTACAATGAGCAGTTCTTC. The chain couples TRBV2 to TRBJ2-1; 7 nucleotides align to TRBD2. Germline CDR1 SNHLY, CDR2 FYNNEI. The CDR3 runs to 16 residues. The V segment lost 6 bases and the J segment 2 bases; nucleotides outside the gene matches: 10.

The V gene is TRBV29-1, the J gene TRBJ2-3; D is unclear. CDR1 and CDR2 from the germline V gene are SQVTM and ANQGSEA. This CDR3 has 11 residues. V lost 7 bases to trimming and J lost 5 bases, with 10 bases between them. The CDR3 protein is CSAGHVDTQYF. CDR3 DNA: TGCAGCGCAGGTCATGTAGATACGCAGTATTTT.

This clone was observed a few times. The DNA for the CDR3 is TGTGCCAGCAGTTATTTCACAGGGGGCGGGAAACTGTTTTTT. This codes for CASSYFTGGGKLFF. The chain uses TRBV6-5 and TRBJ1-4, with TRBD1 identical over 9 bases. The CDR3 has 14 residues. Losses at the gene ends were 3 bases for V and 11 bases for J; bases not matched to a gene: 7. Germline V gene sequence: CDR1 MNHEY, CDR2 SVGAGI.

This chain joins TRBV7-9 and TRBJ1-4; D not resolved. From germline, CDR1 is SEHNR and CDR2 FQNEAQ (reference sequence). The CDR3 has 16 amino acids. Trimming removed 5 bases from V and 7 bases from J, with 20 bases in between. CDR3 sequence (DNA): TGTGCCAGCAGCCCCAGCGGGTTTCTCAGAGGTGAAAAACTGTTTTTT. It codes for CASSPSGFLRGEKLFF.

The table lists this clone with a few counts. An end of the junction differs from the germline gene, which may be a read error. The V call is TRBV9, the J call TRBJ2-3, with D possibly being TRBD1 (8 bases). CDR3 size: 15 residues. Germline V gene sequence: CDR1 SGDLS, CDR2 YYNGEE. CDR3 bases: TGTGCCAGCACCGTAGGGGGGGACAGGTCAGATACGCAGTATTTT. This codes for CASTVGGDRSDTQYF.